This T cell receptor beta chain was captured by sequencing in a study of blood T cell repertoires in COVID-19. CDR1 and CDR2 (germline): LGHNA, YNFKEQ. The V end lost 4 bases, the J end lost 3 bases, and 18 bases lay between the germline ends. The CDR3 is 16 residues long. As handled by the study authors: Amplification of reference gene primers provided the estimated nucleated cell counts. Some clones are missing from TCRdb's copy, which holds only in-frame ones; the method was immunoSEQ multiplex PCR. The V and J calls and clone size were taken over from that table, and D and trimming were inferred from the DNA. This table holds under 140,000 clones, about 79% found once.

The receptor comes from an elderly woman with active or convalescent COVID-19. The source material was peripheral blood. V and J are TRBV4-2 and TRBJ1-2; perhaps TRBD1 as D (6 bases). The CDR3 DNA reads as TGTGCCAGCAGCCCAATAGTCGGAGGACAGTACTATGGCTACACCTTC. The encoded protein is CASSPIVGGQYYGYTF.